The TCR beta chain described here comes from a study of shared clonotypes between healthy human individuals. Execution of the assay was at deep level. Per the authors' pipeline: Because ImmunoSEQ provided only junction sequences with no quality scores, the filtering differed. Profiling relied on immunoSEQ multiplex PCR, and the TCRdb table lists in-frame clones only, not all of them. V and J calls and clone size are copied from that table; D and trimming were computed from the DNA. The data hold 600,000 to 750,000 clones, with 90% observed a single time. This clone was counted many times. V lost 2 bases to trimming and J lost 0 bases; unmatched junction nucleotides: 1. The germline V gene has CDR1 KGHSH and CDR2 LQKENI. The CDR3 loop spans 15 amino acids.

This receptor was obtained from a man between 18 and 35 years old in good health. Some clones in this sample may be carry-over from other donors' samples. The chain recombines TRBV18 with TRBJ1-3, with 7 bases lining up with TRBD1. Sequenced sample: memory CD8+ T cells from PBMCs. Subset here: CD45RO+ cells pooled with CCR7-negative TemRA cells. CDR3 region: CASSPWDSSGNTIYF. Here the CDR3 DNA reads TGTGCCAGCTCACCATGGGACAGCTCTGGAAACACCATATATTTT.